This T cell receptor (beta chain) was obtained from a study of cytomegalovirus exposure and HLA in healthy donors. Study overall: The 120 validation repertoires, a later analysis reported, used the same platform as the roughly 610 first-cohort repertoires.

The germline V gene has CDR1 MGHDK and CDR2 SYGVNS. The CDR3 runs 14 residues. The ends were cut back, 3 bases at V and 7 bases at J, with 13 bases in the middle. Findings of the study overall: Within the 120 or so validation repertoires, first-cohort TCR clusters tended to co-occur, according to a later analysis. Diagnosis of cytomegalovirus status made by the classifier reportedly showed high specificity and sensitivity. A list of 164 TCR beta chains associated with cytomegalovirus was given.

A remark on this clone: Its antigen is currently unknown.

Libraries were prepared by immunoSEQ multiplex PCR; TCRdb keeps only in-frame clonotypes and omits some of them. The sample lists under 400,000 clones, 80% to 90% occurring once. The J gene is TRBJ2-4, the V gene TRBV25-1, with a weak D call TRBD1 (5 bases). The source material was PBMCs. This receptor was identified in a woman aged 18-35 years in good health and CMV-seronegative. The CDR3 here is CASSESQGVNIQYF. CDR3 DNA: TGTGCCAGCAGTGAGTCCCAAGGGGTCAACATTCAGTACTTC.